One and the same sample provided the 13 T cell receptor beta chains below, sequenced in a study of blood T cells in healthy people across ages. A second about 6 to 11 cycle PCR used barcoded and J-beta primers. TCRdb ran MiXCR on the 5' RACE reads and lists one entry per CDR3 protein. The table has approximately 700,000 distinct CDR3 sequences, 32% seen once. Input material: blood. Receptors originate from a woman at least 80 years old in good health.

This clonotype was detected ten times or more. The junction does not match germline at one end; this may be a read error. The chain joins TRBV5-1 to TRBJ2-1; TRBD2 matches at 8 bases. The CDR3 has 14 amino acids. Germline V gene data show CDR1 as SGHRS and CDR2 as YFSETQ. The CDR3 spells CASSSAGGYNEQFF. CDR3 coding DNA: TGTGCCAGCAGTTCCGCGGGGGGCTACAATGAGCAGTTCTTC.

In this sample, this clonotype turned up a few times. This clone may be a read error of a much larger clone one base away. This CDR3 reads CASSLEPGRGEAQYF. CDR3 nucleotide sequence: TGCGCCAGCAGCTTGGAACCGGGGCGCGGAGAGGCCCAGTACTTC. This rearrangement joins TRBV5-1 to TRBJ2-5, with D possibly called TRBD1 or TRBD2 (5 bases each). CDR1 is SGHRS, CDR2 YFSETQ, per germline. CDR3 size: 15 residues.

This clonotype was seen a handful of times. The rearrangement links TRBV11-2 to TRBJ2-6; D is perhaps TRBD1 or TRBD2 (7 bases each). Looked up from germline, CDR1 is SGHAT and CDR2 is FQNNGV. The V gene lost 2 bases and the J gene lost 2 bases, with 22 bases spanning the gap. The CDR3 has 20 residues. CDR3 residues: CASSLRSQGGGTTGANVLTF. As DNA, the CDR3 is TGTGCCAGCAGCTTAAGGTCGCAGGGGGGGGGCACTACTGGGGCCAACGTCCTGACTTTC.

In this sample, this clonotype turned up many times. The chain carries TRBV4-2 and TRBJ2-1, with a weak D call TRBD1 (6 bases). There are 16 residues in the CDR3. Trimming took off 0 bases at V and 8 bases at J, with 17 bases between the two ends. In germline, CDR1 is LGHNA, CDR2 YNFKEQ. DNA for the CDR3: TGTGCCAGCAGCCAAGAATCCCTAATCCCAGGGGATGAGCAGTTCTTC. Translating gives CASSQESLIPGDEQFF.

This clonotype appeared many times. The genes are TRBV27 and TRBJ2-1; D not resolved. Germline V lookup: CDR1 MNHEY, CDR2 SMNVEV (reference sequence). The CDR3 totals 15 residues. V lost 3 bases, J lost 0 bases, and 9 bases lay in between. The CDR3 sequence: CASSFRWSSYNEQFF. For the CDR3, the DNA is TGTGCCAGCAGTTTCAGATGGAGCTCCTACAATGAGCAGTTCTTC.

This CDR3 reads CASSPGAAGGPNEQFF. The CDR3 DNA sequence: TGCGCCAGCAGCCCTGGGGCAGCGGGGGGCCCTAATGAGCAGTTCTTC. The gene calls are TRBV5-1 and TRBJ2-1; 9 bases match TRBD2. CDR3 length: 16 residues. Germline lookup yields CDR1 SGHRS and CDR2 YFSETQ. J lost 7 bases, V lost 4 bases, and 12 bases had no gene match.

The sample holds many counts of this clonotype. J is TRBJ2-5 and V is TRBV7-8; a weak D match, TRBD2 (5 bases). The CDR3 covers 11 residues. V shed 11 bases and J shed 4 bases, with 11 bases lying between them. CDR1 and CDR2 (germline): SGHVS, FQNEAQ. The CDR3 nucleotides are TGTGCCGTATCAGGACTAGAGACCCAGTACTTC. The encoded protein is CAVSGLETQYF.

This clonotype came up many times. This chain links TRBV2 with TRBJ2-5; D is possibly TRBD2 (6 bases). CDR1 SNHLY and CDR2 FYNNEI come from the germline V gene. V was trimmed by 1 base and J by 5 bases, leaving 8 bases between them. The CDR3 has 13 amino acids. CDR3 loop: CASSEVGRETQYF. For the CDR3, the DNA is TGTGCCAGCAGTGAAGTAGGGAGGGAGACCCAGTACTTC.

This clonotype showed up many times. The V and J genes are TRBV20-1 and TRBJ2-5; D gene ambiguous. Trimming shortened V by 6 bases and J by 4 bases, and 12 bases separated the two germline ends. CDR1 is DFQATT and CDR2 is SNEGSKA in the germline V gene (reference sequence). The CDR3 is 12 amino acids. This CDR3 reads CSAVGRGETQYF. In nucleotides, the CDR3 is TGCAGTGCGGTAGGGCGCGGAGAGACCCAGTACTTC.

In its sample, this clonotype was seen many times. V gene TRBV6-1 combines with J gene TRBJ2-2, with D possibly TRBD2 on 6 matching bases. Germline V lookup: CDR1 MNHNS, CDR2 SASEGT. CDR3 length equals 15 residues. The V end was cut by 8 bases, the J end by 4 bases, with 17 bases between. The DNA of the CDR3 is TGTGCCAGCGTGCGTGGAGGGCGGGTCACCGGGGAGCTGTTTTTT. This encodes CASVRGGRVTGELFF.

This clonotype was seen only a few times. This sequence joins TRBV20-1 and TRBJ1-1; 7 bases fit TRBD1. The germline V gene has CDR1 DFQATT and CDR2 SNEGSKA (reference sequence). The CDR3 length is 15 residues. DNA of the CDR3: TGCAGCGGCAGAAGAACGACAGGGAGGAGCACTGAAGCTTTCTTT. Protein: CSGRRTTGRSTEAFF.

The chain links TRBV7-8 to TRBJ1-4; 7 nucleotides line up with TRBD1. CDR3 length: 15 amino acids. The ends lost 1 base at V and 5 bases at J; junction bases unmatched: 4. The V gene's germline CDR1 is SGHVS and CDR2 FQNEAQ. The CDR3 nucleotides are TGTGCCAGCAGCTTAGTAAGGGGGCACAATGAAAAACTGTTTTTT. It encodes CASSLVRGHNEKLFF.

This chain connects TRBV5-1 to TRBJ2-1; 7 bases align to TRBD2. V gave up 4 bases and J gave up 8 bases; unmatched junction bases: 18. The CDR3 contains 17 residues. Germline V lookup: CDR1 SGHRS, CDR2 YFSETQ. CDR3 DNA: TGCGCCAGCAGCCCGACTAGCTCCACGATTCCCACGGATGAGCAGTTCTTC. This gives the protein CASSPTSSTIPTDEQFF.